This T cell receptor beta chain was identified in a study of T cell responses to AZD1222 COVID-19 vaccine. Sequencing used immunoSEQ multiplex PCR; TCRdb keeps in-frame clones, though not all of them. The sample has 100,000 to 120,000 clones, about nine tenths seen once. The V gene end was trimmed by 6 bases and the J gene end by 5 bases; junction bases not matched to a gene: 4. CDR3 length: 13 amino acids. Germline V lookup: CDR1 SNHLY, CDR2 FYNNEI. The clonotype was recovered from an adult in good health. The chain combines TRBV2 with TRBJ1-5, with 7 bases that match TRBD1. This specimen was peripheral blood, taken on day 0 of AZD1222 vaccination. The CDR3 DNA follows: TGTGCCAGCAGGAGACAGGGCCATCAGCCCCAGCATTTT. Translated, it gives CASRRQGHQPQHF.